This is a list of T cell receptor beta chains from one sample in a study of response to subunit inactivated influenza vaccine. TCRdb independently ran MiXCR on the RT-PCR reads; one entry per CDR3 protein. The table records about 540,000 distinct CDR3 sequences, approximately 22% of them present only once. This sample also belongs to another study, concerning T cells expressing NK-cell markers.

This specimen was CD4+ T cells sorted from PBMCs, taken 11 to 12 days after vaccination. These receptors all stem from a man over 45 who received an inactivated influenza vaccine. The CDR3 runs from the conserved cysteine through the conserved F or W. A D gene is named only where the DNA matches it firmly. Part of the rows lack a size; the others show once, few, many or a class for expanded clones.

len: 14
abundance: .
d_gene: TRBD1
v_gene: TRBV2
j_gene: TRBJ1-5
CDR3aa: CASRDRVSNQPQHF
CDR3nt: TGTGCCAGCAGGGACAGGGTTAGCAATCAGCCCCAGCATTTT

len: 13
abundance: many
d_gene: TRBD1
v_gene: TRBV29-1
j_gene: TRBJ2-7
CDR3aa: CSVGQGRPYEQYF
CDR3nt: TGCAGCGTCGGACAGGGGCGCCCCTACGAGCAGTACTTC

len: 13
abundance: .
d_gene: .
v_gene: TRBV7-2
j_gene: TRBJ2-3
CDR3aa: CASKSLDSDTQYF
CDR3nt: TGTGCCAGCAAATCTTTGGATTCAGATACGCAGTATTTT

len: 17
abundance: few
d_gene: TRBD1
v_gene: TRBV13
j_gene: TRBJ1-6
CDR3aa: CASSRGLQGADNSPLHF
CDR3nt: TGTGCCAGCAGCCGAGGACTTCAGGGGGCAGATAATTCACCCCTCCACTTT

len: 17
abundance: .
d_gene: TRBD2
v_gene: TRBV6-2/TRBV6-3
j_gene: TRBJ2-3
CDR3aa: CASSYPFAGVGEYTQYF
CDR3nt: TGTGCCAGCAGTTACCCATTCGCGGGGGTGGGCGAATATACGCAGTATTTT

len: 14
abundance: .
d_gene: TRBD2
v_gene: TRBV29-1
j_gene: TRBJ2-7
CDR3aa: CSVGTSGRGYEQYF
CDR3nt: TGCAGCGTTGGGACTAGCGGGAGGGGTTACGAGCAGTACTTC

len: 14
abundance: many
d_gene: .
v_gene: TRBV20-1
j_gene: TRBJ2-7
CDR3aa: CSARRTRASYEQYF
CDR3nt: TGCAGTGCTAGACGGACCCGAGCCAGCTACGAGCAGTACTTC

len: 15
abundance: .
d_gene: TRBD2
v_gene: TRBV10-3
j_gene: TRBJ2-7
CDR3aa: CAISEGLAGLYEQYF
CDR3nt: TGTGCCATCAGTGAGGGACTAGCGGGACTCTACGAGCAGTACTTC

len: 17
abundance: .
d_gene: .
v_gene: TRBV28
j_gene: TRBJ2-5
CDR3aa: CASSWGWREGAAETQYF
CDR3nt: TGTGCCAGCAGTTGGGGGTGGAGGGAAGGGGCCGCGGAGACCCAGTACTTC

len: 16
abundance: .
d_gene: .
v_gene: TRBV12-3/TRBV12-4
j_gene: TRBJ1-6
CDR3aa: CASSLSTAGRYSPLHF
CDR3nt: TGTGCCAGCAGTTTATCCACGGCAGGGAGATATTCACCCCTCCACTTT

len: 16
abundance: few
d_gene: TRBD2
v_gene: TRBV24-1
j_gene: TRBJ2-1
CDR3aa: CATSDFRGSSYNEQFF
CDR3nt: TGTGCCACCAGTGATTTTCGCGGGAGCAGCTACAATGAGCAGTTCTTC

len: 18
abundance: few
d_gene: .
v_gene: TRBV6-5
j_gene: TRBJ2-5
CDR3aa: CASSYSPTAARYQETQYF
CDR3nt: TGTGCCAGCAGTTACTCTCCCACGGCAGCCAGGTACCAAGAGACCCAGTACTTC

len: 10
abundance: .
d_gene: TRBD1
v_gene: TRBV29-1
j_gene: TRBJ1-1
CDR3aa: CSGEQGEAFF
CDR3nt: TGCAGCGGTGAACAGGGGGAAGCTTTCTTT

len: 16
abundance: .
d_gene: TRBD2
v_gene: TRBV10-3
j_gene: TRBJ2-2
CDR3aa: CAIRAGGAQNTGELFF
CDR3nt: TGTGCCATCAGAGCGGGGGGGGCACAAAACACCGGGGAGCTGTTTTTT

len: 14
abundance: .
d_gene: TRBD1
v_gene: TRBV2
j_gene: TRBJ1-1
CDR3aa: CASSRQGGNTEAFF
CDR3nt: TGTGCCAGCAGTCGACAGGGGGGGAACACTGAAGCTTTCTTT

len: 13
abundance: .
d_gene: .
v_gene: TRBV5-5
j_gene: TRBJ2-3
CDR3aa: CASSLDSFYTQYF
CDR3nt: TGTGCCAGCAGCTTGGACAGCTTCTACACGCAGTATTTT

len: 16
abundance: .
d_gene: .
v_gene: TRBV7-9
j_gene: TRBJ2-2
CDR3aa: CASSLFGGYNTGELFF
CDR3nt: TGTGCCAGCAGCTTATTTGGGGGCTACAACACCGGGGAGCTGTTTTTT

len: 12
abundance: many
d_gene: .
v_gene: TRBV3-1
j_gene: TRBJ2-5
CDR3aa: CASSQRGETQYF
CDR3nt: TGTGCCAGCAGCCAACGGGGGGAGACCCAGTACTTC

len: 15
abundance: .
d_gene: TRBD1
v_gene: TRBV10-3
j_gene: TRBJ2-7
CDR3aa: CAISERRQGAEEQYF
CDR3nt: TGTGCCATCAGTGAGCGAAGACAGGGGGCAGAAGAGCAGTACTTC

len: 12
abundance: .
d_gene: .
v_gene: TRBV7-9
j_gene: TRBJ2-1
CDR3aa: CASSLVGHEQFF
CDR3nt: TGTGCCAGCAGCTTAGTCGGTCATGAGCAGTTCTTC

len: 13
abundance: .
d_gene: .
v_gene: TRBV10-2
j_gene: TRBJ2-1
CDR3aa: CASSYTVYNEQFF
CDR3nt: TGCGCCAGCAGTTATACAGTCTACAATGAGCAGTTCTTC

len: 14
abundance: .
d_gene: .
v_gene: TRBV19
j_gene: TRBJ2-7
CDR3aa: CASRSGHGLYEQYF
CDR3nt: TGTGCCAGTCGCTCCGGACACGGCCTATACGAGCAGTACTTC

len: 17
abundance: .
d_gene: TRBD2
v_gene: TRBV7-2
j_gene: TRBJ2-2
CDR3aa: CASSPGLAGLNTGELFF
CDR3nt: TGTGCCAGCAGCCCCGGACTAGCGGGCTTGAACACCGGGGAGCTGTTTTTT

len: 13
abundance: .
d_gene: TRBD1
v_gene: TRBV28
j_gene: TRBJ2-5
CDR3aa: CASRGTGRKTQYF
CDR3nt: TGTGCCAGCAGGGGGACAGGGAGAAAGACCCAGTACTTC

len: 15
abundance: few
d_gene: .
v_gene: TRBV12-3/TRBV12-4
j_gene: TRBJ1-4
CDR3aa: CASSPRGADNEKLFF
CDR3nt: TGTGCCAGCAGTCCTCGGGGGGCAGATAATGAAAAACTGTTTTTT

len: 15
abundance: .
d_gene: TRBD2
v_gene: TRBV3-1
j_gene: TRBJ2-7
CDR3aa: CASREAGTSGSRQYF
CDR3nt: TGTGCCAGCAGGGAAGCCGGGACTAGCGGGAGTAGGCAGTACTTC

len: 15
abundance: .
d_gene: TRBD1
v_gene: TRBV28
j_gene: TRBJ1-2
CDR3aa: CASSFETGGNYGYTF
CDR3nt: TGTGCCAGCAGTTTCGAGACAGGGGGGAACTATGGCTACACCTTC

len: 17
abundance: few
d_gene: .
v_gene: TRBV11-2
j_gene: TRBJ2-5
CDR3aa: CASSLGHSLWLMETQYF
CDR3nt: TGTGCCAGCAGCCTGGGGCACTCTCTTTGGTTGATGGAGACCCAGTACTTC

len: 16
abundance: once
d_gene: .
v_gene: TRBV5-1
j_gene: TRBJ1-6
CDR3aa: CASSLSTGFENSPLHF
CDR3nt: TGCGCCAGCAGCTTGTCTACAGGATTCGAGAATTCACCCCTCCACTTT

len: 14
abundance: few
d_gene: TRBD2
v_gene: TRBV6-2/TRBV6-3
j_gene: TRBJ2-3
CDR3aa: CASTQAGTRDTQYF
CDR3nt: TGTGCCAGCACCCAGGCCGGGACTAGAGATACGCAGTATTTT

len: 16
abundance: few
d_gene: TRBD1
v_gene: TRBV5-1
j_gene: TRBJ2-2
CDR3aa: CASSPGTGSFPGELFF
CDR3nt: TGCGCCAGCAGTCCTGGGACAGGGAGTTTTCCCGGGGAGCTGTTTTTT

len: 16
abundance: .
d_gene: TRBD2
v_gene: TRBV7-2
j_gene: TRBJ2-1
CDR3aa: CASSSLPAGVVNEQFF
CDR3nt: TGTGCCAGCAGCTCACTCCCGGCGGGAGTTGTTAATGAGCAGTTCTTC

len: 14
abundance: .
d_gene: .
v_gene: TRBV24-1
j_gene: TRBJ2-7
CDR3aa: CATSDRGQSYEQYF
CDR3nt: TGTGCCACCAGTGATCGTGGACAGTCCTACGAGCAGTACTTC

len: 16
abundance: .
d_gene: TRBD2
v_gene: TRBV3-1
j_gene: TRBJ2-3
CDR3aa: CASSQGLAGAADTQYF
CDR3nt: TGTGCCAGCAGCCAAGGGTTGGCGGGAGCGGCAGATACGCAGTATTTT

len: 14
abundance: .
d_gene: .
v_gene: TRBV11-2
j_gene: TRBJ2-7
CDR3aa: CASSLERLSYEQYF
CDR3nt: TGTGCCAGCAGCTTAGAAAGGCTCTCCTACGAGCAGTACTTC

len: 15
abundance: few
d_gene: .
v_gene: TRBV28
j_gene: TRBJ2-3
CDR3aa: CASSLGARRSDTQYF
CDR3nt: TGTGCCAGCAGTTTAGGGGCTAGGAGGTCAGATACGCAGTATTTT

len: 14
abundance: few
d_gene: .
v_gene: TRBV9
j_gene: TRBJ2-2
CDR3aa: CASEGLTNTGELFF
CDR3nt: TGTGCCAGCGAAGGACTCACGAACACCGGGGAGCTGTTTTTT

len: 14
abundance: .
d_gene: TRBD2
v_gene: TRBV10-3
j_gene: TRBJ2-1
CDR3aa: CAISRAGGGNEQFF
CDR3nt: TGTGCCATCAGTCGAGCGGGAGGGGGGAATGAGCAGTTCTTC

len: 16
abundance: few
d_gene: .
v_gene: TRBV28
j_gene: TRBJ2-5
CDR3aa: CASSLDGGVHQETQYF
CDR3nt: TGTGCCAGCAGTTTAGATGGTGGAGTGCACCAAGAGACCCAGTACTTC

len: 16
abundance: .
d_gene: .
v_gene: TRBV5-1
j_gene: TRBJ1-4
CDR3aa: CASSLGQIGINEKLFF
CDR3nt: TGCGCCAGCAGCTTGGGACAAATTGGGATTAATGAAAAACTGTTTTTT

len: 14
abundance: once
d_gene: .
v_gene: TRBV3-1
j_gene: TRBJ2-4
CDR3aa: CASSQVDSSSIQYF
CDR3nt: TGTGCCAGCAGCCAAGTGGACTCCTCCAGCATTCAGTACTTC

len: 14
abundance: .
d_gene: .
v_gene: TRBV4-3
j_gene: TRBJ1-5
CDR3aa: CASSQDLGPQPQHF
CDR3nt: TGCGCCAGCAGCCAAGACCTGGGACCTCAGCCCCAGCATTTT

len: 15
abundance: .
d_gene: TRBD2
v_gene: TRBV27
j_gene: TRBJ2-1
CDR3aa: CASSWGSGKINEQFF
CDR3nt: TGTGCCAGCAGTTGGGGTAGCGGGAAAATCAATGAGCAGTTCTTC

len: 16
abundance: .
d_gene: .
v_gene: TRBV15
j_gene: TRBJ2-1
CDR3aa: CATSRDRQFIYNEQFF
CDR3nt: TGTGCCACCAGCAGAGATCGACAGTTTATCTACAATGAGCAGTTCTTC

len: 12
abundance: .
d_gene: .
v_gene: TRBV18
j_gene: TRBJ2-7
CDR3aa: CASSPAAREQYF
CDR3nt: TGTGCCAGCTCACCAGCCGCGCGGGAGCAGTACTTC

len: 14
abundance: many
d_gene: .
v_gene: TRBV14
j_gene: TRBJ1-2
CDR3aa: CASSQEVRGRGYTF
CDR3nt: TGTGCCAGCAGCCAAGAGGTACGAGGTCGGGGCTACACCTTC

len: 13
abundance: .
d_gene: .
v_gene: TRBV6-2/TRBV6-3
j_gene: TRBJ2-7
CDR3aa: CASSPRGAYEQYF
CDR3nt: TGTGCCAGCAGTCCCAGGGGAGCCTACGAGCAGTACTTC

len: 16
abundance: .
d_gene: TRBD2
v_gene: TRBV10-3
j_gene: TRBJ2-1
CDR3aa: CAISESYSGGSNEQFF
CDR3nt: TGTGCCATCAGTGAGTCGTATAGCGGGGGGAGCAATGAGCAGTTCTTC

len: 15
abundance: few
d_gene: .
v_gene: TRBV4-3
j_gene: TRBJ2-7
CDR3aa: CASSQAPDEAYEQYF
CDR3nt: TGCGCCAGCAGCCAGGCGCCCGACGAGGCCTACGAGCAGTACTTC

len: 13
abundance: few
d_gene: .
v_gene: TRBV28
j_gene: TRBJ2-1
CDR3aa: CASSRDLANEQFF
CDR3nt: TGTGCCAGCAGCCGCGACCTGGCCAATGAGCAGTTCTTC

len: 13
abundance: .
d_gene: .
v_gene: TRBV7-9
j_gene: TRBJ1-3
CDR3aa: CASRNTDGNTIYF
CDR3nt: TGTGCCAGCAGAAACACGGACGGAAACACCATATATTTT

len: 16
abundance: .
d_gene: .
v_gene: TRBV7-9
j_gene: TRBJ2-1
CDR3aa: CASSLGAGANINEQFF
CDR3nt: TGTGCCAGCAGCTTAGGGGCAGGGGCGAATATCAATGAGCAGTTCTTC

len: 11
abundance: few
d_gene: .
v_gene: TRBV6-5
j_gene: TRBJ2-7
CDR3aa: CASSSGLGQYF
CDR3nt: TGTGCCAGCAGCTCCGGCCTCGGGCAGTACTTC

len: 13
abundance: .
d_gene: .
v_gene: TRBV20-1
j_gene: TRBJ2-3
CDR3aa: CSAVTASTDTQYF
CDR3nt: TGCAGTGCCGTTACCGCAAGCACAGATACGCAGTATTTT

len: 18
abundance: .
d_gene: .
v_gene: TRBV14
j_gene: TRBJ2-1
CDR3aa: CASSPSEGRRPIYNEQFF
CDR3nt: TGTGCCAGCAGCCCCTCCGAAGGGAGGCGACCGATCTACAATGAGCAGTTCTTC

len: 14
abundance: once
d_gene: .
v_gene: TRBV12-3/TRBV12-4
j_gene: TRBJ1-4
CDR3aa: CASSLKGGSEKLFF
CDR3nt: TGTGCCAGCAGTTTGAAAGGGGGGAGTGAAAAACTGTTTTTT